A single sample is the source of the 22 T cell receptor beta chains below, sequenced in a study of T-cell reconstitution after alpha-beta-depleted transplantation in children. Unique molecular identifiers were used in preparing the TCRbeta library. TCRdb passed the PCR reads through MiXCR, listing each CDR3 protein once. The sample records about half a million distinct CDR3 sequences, 9.5% to 15% being singletons. Material: PBMCs from the stem cell graft donor, obtained from the stem cell graft. The receptors here all came from a human donor who donated a stem cell graft to a child with combined immunodeficiency.

This clonotype came up many times. This sequence joins TRBV6-2 or TRBV6-3 and TRBJ2-1; D unclear. CDR1 is MNHEY, CDR2 SVGEGT, per germline. Deletions cut 10 bases from V and 1 base from J, with 17 bases between. The CDR3 has 15 residues. The CDR3, as DNA: TGTGCCACGTCTACTTTTGCCTTATCCTACAATGAGCAGTTCTTC. It specifies CATSTFALSYNEQFF.

This clonotype occurred many times. V is TRBV12-3 or TRBV12-4 and J is TRBJ2-5; no clear D. The CDR3 is 12 amino acids. V was trimmed by 5 bases and J by 1 base, leaving 5 bases between them. The CDR3 spells CASSAGQETQYF. The DNA for the CDR3 is TGTGCCAGCAGTGCTGGCCAAGAGACCCAGTACTTC.

The genes are TRBV12-3 or TRBV12-4 and TRBJ1-1; D uncertain. The V end lost 10 bases, the J end lost 1 base, and 19 bases lay between the germline ends. This CDR3 region has 15 residues. CDR3 coding DNA: TGTGCCATCACAGTTTGGAGGGCGCAGAACACTGAAGCTTTCTTT. Translated: CAITVWRAQNTEAFF.

This clonotype was observed at least ten times. The chain recombines TRBV5-5 with TRBJ2-1; 9 nucleotides align to TRBD1. The CDR3 is 15 amino acids. The germline V gene encodes CDR1 SGHKS and CDR2 YYEKEE (reference sequence). V shed 5 bases and J 5 bases; nucleotides not matched to a gene: 8. The CDR3 coding sequence is TGTGCCAGCAGGCTGACAGGGGGGGTTCACAATGAGCAGTTCTTC. Residues: CASRLTGGVHNEQFF.

In this sample, this clonotype turned up many times. This chain connects TRBV20-1 to TRBJ2-3; D possibly corresponds to TRBD2 (5 bases). The V gene's germline CDR1 is DFQATT and CDR2 SNEGSKA (reference sequence). The CDR3 runs to 15 residues. V was cut by 3 bases and J by 0 bases, with 13 bases left in between. In DNA form, the CDR3 reads TGCAGTGCTAGGGCTTATGGAGGTAGCACAGATACGCAGTATTTT. Amino acids: CSARAYGGSTDTQYF.

The J gene is TRBJ1-2, the V gene TRBV20-1; D is unresolved. Germline V gene lookup returns CDR1 DFQATT and CDR2 SNEGSKA (reference sequence). The CDR3 has 14 amino acids. Written as DNA, the CDR3 is TGCAGCCTAGTTCGGTTGGTCTATGAATATGGCTACACCTTC. Translating gives CSLVRLVYEYGYTF.

This clonotype was detected ten times or more. The chain is built from TRBV5-1 and TRBJ2-5; weak D call: TRBD1 (6 bases). V was trimmed by 4 bases and J by 10 bases, leaving 23 bases between them. The CDR3 has 15 amino acids. Germline V CDR1 and CDR2: SGHRS, YFSETQ. CDR3 sequence (DNA): TGCGCCAGCAGCCCTAGACAGGCGTGGCAAGAGTACCAGTACTTC. This sequence encodes CASSPRQAWQEYQYF.

Only a few counts were recorded for this clonotype. The CDR3 here is CASRQTGAPAGELFF. The CDR3 DNA reads TGCGCCAGCAGACAAACCGGGGCTCCTGCCGGGGAGCTGTTTTTT. The chain joins TRBV4-1 to TRBJ2-2; D assignment may be TRBD1 or TRBD2 (5 bases each). The germline V gene encodes CDR1 MGHRA and CDR2 YSYEKL. This CDR3 contains 15 residues. Trimming shortened V by 6 bases and J by 6 bases, and 17 bases separated the two germline ends.

The chain couples TRBV7-3 to TRBJ2-7; D remains ambiguous. With 5 bases removed from V and 2 bases from J, the gap between germline ends came to 19 bases. Germline V gives CDR1 SGHTA, CDR2 FQGTGA. CDR3 size: 16 residues. DNA for the CDR3: TGTGCCAGCAGCCGGCCCAAGAGACTTTCCCCCTACGAGCAGTACTTC. Translating it yields CASSRPKRLSPYEQYF. The variable domain in full, with the rest retrieved from reference TRBV7-3 and TRBJ2-7, is GAGVSQTPSNKVTEKGKYVELRCDPISGHTALYWYRQSLGQGPEFLIYFQGTGAADDSGLPNDRFFAVRPEGSVSTLKIQRTERGDSAVYLCASSRPKRLSPYEQYFGPGTRLTVT.

To note about this clonotype: This sequence may be a read error, since a much larger clone differs from it by one base. The J gene is TRBJ2-7, the V gene TRBV9, with D possibly being TRBD1 (6 bases). This CDR3 is built from 17 residues. Deletions cut 4 bases from V and 0 bases from J, with 20 bases between. Germline V gene sequence: CDR1 SGDLS, CDR2 YYNGEE. CDR3 sequence: CASSIERTEILSYEQYF. CDR3 nucleotide sequence: TGTGCCAGCAGCATAGAGAGGACAGAAATTCTCTCCTACGAGCAGTACTTC.

This clonotype was counted ten times or more. The chain joins TRBV5-1 to TRBJ1-1, with D unclear. The CDR3 runs to 14 residues. Germline V gene data show CDR1 as SGHRS and CDR2 as YFSETQ. V was cut by 2 bases and J by 1 base, with 9 bases left in between. CDR3 residues: CASSFQDWNTEAFF. The CDR3 DNA reads TGCGCCAGCAGCTTCCAGGACTGGAACACTGAAGCTTTCTTT.

This clonotype was counted ten times or more. The rearrangement uses TRBV7-9 and TRBJ1-2; 9 nucleotides agree with TRBD1. This CDR3 is built from 14 residues. Germline CDR1 reads SEHNR; CDR2 reads FQNEAQ (reference sequence). The trim removed 4 bases at V and 7 bases at J, leaving 7 bases unmatched. The CDR3 region has the DNA TGTGCCAGCAGCTCCTGGACAGGGGCGCTTGGCTACACCTTC. Translation: CASSSWTGALGYTF.

Turning to this clonotype: Mismatch with germline at one junction end may stem from a read error. The J gene is TRBJ2-7, the V gene TRBV5-6; D remains ambiguous. The germline gives CDR1 SGHDT, CDR2 YYEEEE. This CDR3 region has 14 residues. The CDR3 spells CASSPAWVSDEEYF. CDR3 DNA: TGTGCCAGCAGCCCTGCGTGGGTTTCCGACGAGGAGTACTTC. Supplemented by reference TRBV5-6 and TRBJ2-7, the full variable domain reads DAGVTQSPTHLIKTRGQQVTLRCSPKSGHDTVSWYQQALGQGPQFIFQYYEEEERQRGNFPDRFSGHQFPNYSSELNVNALLLGDSALYLCASSPAWVSDEEYFGPGTRLTVT.

This clonotype has a handful of counts. The genes are TRBV6-5 and TRBJ1-1; D unresolved. This CDR3 contains 13 residues. Trimming shortened V by 5 bases and J by 0 bases, and 7 bases separated the two germline ends. CDR1 is MNHEY, CDR2 SVGAGI, per germline. CDR3 nucleotide sequence: TGTGCCAGCAGTATATCAGTGAACACTGAAGCTTTCTTT. It encodes CASSISVNTEAFF.

A few counts support this clonotype. The chain employs TRBV7-9 and TRBJ2-5; D may be TRBD2 (6 bases). The CDR3 is 17 residues long. Germline CDR1 reads SEHNR; CDR2 reads FQNEAQ (reference sequence). V was cut by 4 bases and J by 4 bases, with 22 bases left in between. CDR3: CASSYKGVGGAVETQYF. The CDR3 DNA reads as TGTGCCAGCAGCTACAAAGGGGTCGGGGGTGCGGTAGAGACCCAGTACTTC.

The V and J genes are TRBV4-1 and TRBJ1-6; TRBD1 agrees at 7 bases. CDR3 size: 17 residues. The ends lost 1 base at V and 6 bases at J; junction bases unmatched: 9. CDR1 MGHRA and CDR2 YSYEKL come from the germline V gene. The CDR3 loop is CASSQALQGEINSPLHF. DNA of the CDR3: TGCGCCAGCAGCCAAGCCCTCCAGGGGGAGATTAATTCACCCCTCCACTTT.

This chain uses TRBV5-6 with TRBJ1-1, with D perhaps TRBD1 (6 bases). The CDR3 sequence is 14 residues long. V gave up 4 bases and J gave up 6 bases, with 16 bases separating them. Looked up from germline, CDR1 is SGHDT and CDR2 is YYEEEE. The CDR3 region is CASSLGQSRSEAFF. CDR3 in DNA: TGTGCCAGCAGCCTCGGACAGTCGCGATCTGAAGCTTTCTTT.

This clonotype came up many times. V and J are TRBV27 and TRBJ2-2, with TRBD1 as a possible D gene (5 bases). V shed 2 bases and J shed 7 bases, with 5 bases lying between them. Germline lookup yields CDR1 MNHEY and CDR2 SMNVEV (reference sequence). There are 12 residues in the CDR3. The CDR3 DNA is TGTGCCAGCAGTTTAACAGGCGGGGAGCTGTTTTTT. This codes for CASSLTGGELFF.

The chain combines TRBV7-9 with TRBJ2-5, with 7 bases that match TRBD1. CDR1 and CDR2 (germline): SEHNR, FQNEAQ (reference sequence). The CDR3 runs 14 residues. V dropped 5 bases and J dropped 5; count of bases not matched to a gene: 8. The CDR3 region is CASSPPPTGETQYF. In DNA form, the CDR3 reads TGTGCCAGCAGCCCCCCCCCGACAGGGGAGACCCAGTACTTC.

This clonotype was seen repeatedly, ten times or more. This sequence joins TRBV29-1 and TRBJ2-3; 8 nucleotides line up with TRBD2. The V gene end was trimmed by 1 base and the J gene end by 2 bases; junction bases not matched to a gene: 17. Germline CDR1 and CDR2: SQVTM and ANQGSEA. The CDR3 sequence is 19 residues long. CDR3 coding DNA: TGCAGCGTTGAAGCCTTTATCGCGTGGGGACTAGAAGCCACAGATACGCAGTATTTT. Translation gives CSVEAFIAWGLEATDTQYF.

The chain uses TRBV29-1 and TRBJ2-3; the D is unclear. Germline lookup yields CDR1 SQVTM and CDR2 ANQGSEA. Between the trimmed V and J ends, which lost 6 bases and 4 bases, there was a span of 8 bases. The CDR3 consists of 11 residues. In DNA form, the CDR3 reads TGCAGCGTCCGCGTTTCAGATACGCAGTATTTT. Translation: CSVRVSDTQYF.

The sample holds many counts of this clonotype. The chain links TRBV7-9 to TRBJ2-7; D is ambiguous. The V and J ends lost 1 base and 4 bases respectively, with 5 bases between them. The CDR3 spans 12 residues. CDR1 and CDR2 from the germline V gene are SEHNR and FQNEAQ (reference sequence). Here the CDR3 reads CASSLVVYEQYF. The CDR3 nucleotides read TGTGCCAGCAGCTTAGTGGTATACGAGCAGTACTTC.